Detailed here is one TCR beta chain. Its antigen is still unknown. This sample stems from a study of CXCR3-negative and CXCR3-positive naive CD8 T cells. Broader study findings: TRB CDR3 hydrophobicity was greater in CXCR3-positive naive cells than in CXCR3-negative naive cells.

The libraries of TRB cDNA were prepared using 5' RACE with UMI labels. TCRdb re-called the 5' RACE reads; every CDR3 protein appears as one record, without DNA. Its table records approximately 65,000 distinct CDR3 sequences. The germline gives CDR1 SQVTM, CDR2 ANQGSEA. There are 13 residues in the CDR3. The chain employs TRBV29-1 and TRBJ2-1; lacking DNA, the TRBD1 call made by TCRdb goes unchecked. The origin of this receptor is a human donor in good health. Some clones in this sample may be carry-over from other donors' samples. Sequencing used naive CXCR3+ CD8+ T cells from blood. The subset: CD45RO-CCR7+CD27+CD95- naive CD8+ T cells expressing CXCR3 (TNR3+). CDR3 sequence: CSVLGAYYNEQFF.